Listed below are T cell receptor beta chains from one sample, sequenced in a study of T cell responses to AZD1222 COVID-19 vaccine. Sequenced by immunoSEQ multiplex PCR; TCRdb stores in-frame clones only, minus some. The repertoire consists of over 100,000 clones, with around 86% occurring once and the leading ten covering approximately 5%. The sample was peripheral blood, taken on day 0 of AZD1222 vaccination. Source of these receptors: an adult in good health. Both conserved end residues are part of each CDR3. D genes are given only for firm matches. The size field is filled for only some rows; it gives once, few, many or a size class.

D gene: .; clone size: few; V gene: TRBV7-2; J gene: TRBJ1-1; CDR3 protein: CASSLGGGTEAFF; CDR3 DNA: TGTGCCAGCAGCCTCGGCGGCGGCACTGAAGCTTTCTTT
D gene: TRBD1; clone size: .; V gene: TRBV11-2; J gene: TRBJ1-6; CDR3 protein: CASTGTFNSPLHF; CDR3 DNA: TGTGCCTCGACAGGGACTTTTAATTCACCCCTCCACTTT
D gene: TRBD1; clone size: .; V gene: TRBV28; J gene: TRBJ1-1; CDR3 protein: CASRPGQGGGNTEAFF; CDR3 DNA: TGTGCCAGCAGACCGGGACAGGGAGGCGGGAACACTGAAGCTTTCTTT
D gene: .; clone size: .; V gene: TRBV18; J gene: TRBJ1-1; CDR3 protein: CASSPNRENTEAFF; CDR3 DNA: TGTGCCAGCTCACCTAATAGGGAGAACACTGAAGCTTTCTTT
D gene: TRBD1; clone size: .; V gene: TRBV23-1; J gene: TRBJ1-2; CDR3 protein: CASSQKGAEGYTF; CDR3 DNA: TGCGCCAGCAGTCAAAAGGGGGCGGAAGGCTACACCTTC
D gene: TRBD2; clone size: few; V gene: TRBV7-3; J gene: TRBJ2-2; CDR3 protein: CASSAGVLGYTGELFF; CDR3 DNA: TGTGCCAGCAGCGCGGGAGTATTGGGGTACACCGGGGAGCTGTTTTTT
D gene: .; clone size: .; V gene: TRBV27; J gene: TRBJ1-1; CDR3 protein: CASSLGGRGTEAFF; CDR3 DNA: TGTGCCAGCAGTTTAGGGGGAAGGGGCACTGAAGCTTTCTTT
D gene: .; clone size: .; V gene: TRBV7-3; J gene: TRBJ1-2; CDR3 protein: CASSLGQERGGYTF; CDR3 DNA: TGTGCCAGCAGCTTAGGGCAGGAGAGGGGTGGCTACACCTTC
D gene: TRBD1; clone size: once; V gene: TRBV28; J gene: TRBJ1-2; CDR3 protein: CASSSLPDRENGYTF; CDR3 DNA: TGTGCCAGCAGTTCCCTCCCCGACAGGGAGAATGGCTACACCTTC
D gene: TRBD1; clone size: .; V gene: TRBV19; J gene: TRBJ1-4; CDR3 protein: CASSLRGPATNEKLFF; CDR3 DNA: TGTGCCAGTAGCCTCAGGGGGCCTGCAACTAATGAAAAACTGTTTTTT
D gene: .; clone size: .; V gene: TRBV7-3; J gene: TRBJ2-2; CDR3 protein: CASSPTDPRGELFF; CDR3 DNA: TGTGCCAGCAGCCCTACGGACCCGCGAGGGGAGCTGTTTTTT
D gene: .; clone size: .; V gene: TRBV5-6; J gene: TRBJ2-1; CDR3 protein: CASSFGRLNNEQFF; CDR3 DNA: TGTGCCAGCAGCTTTGGTAGATTGAACAATGAGCAGTTCTTC
D gene: .; clone size: .; V gene: TRBV19; J gene: TRBJ1-5; CDR3 protein: CASSRTANQPQHF; CDR3 DNA: TGTGCCAGTAGCCGGACAGCGAATCAGCCCCAGCATTTT
D gene: TRBD2; clone size: .; V gene: TRBV7-3; J gene: TRBJ2-5; CDR3 protein: CASSNGLAGGSETQYF; CDR3 DNA: TGTGCCAGCAGCAATGGACTAGCGGGAGGATCAGAGACCCAGTACTTC
D gene: .; clone size: .; V gene: TRBV30; J gene: TRBJ2-3; CDR3 protein: CAWSSSGAGDTQYF; CDR3 DNA: TGTGCCTGGAGTTCCAGCGGAGCGGGTGATACGCAGTATTTT